The 28 T cell receptor beta chains below were found in one sample sequenced in a study of cytomegalovirus exposure and HLA in healthy donors. The PCR was carried out with 60 Vbeta primers and 13 Jbeta primers. Data came from immunoSEQ multiplex PCR; TCRdb stores just in-frame clones and leaves some out. This specimen shows about 210,000 clones; the ten leading clones hold roughly 0.89%. The specimen was PBMCs. The receptor source for this set is a woman aged 25 to 45 in good health and CMV-seropositive.

V usage is TRBV5-1 and J usage is TRBJ1-2; D is ambiguous. Looked up from germline, CDR1 is SGHRS and CDR2 is YFSETQ. The length of the CDR3 is 14 residues. The germline V and J ends were trimmed by 0 bases and 2 bases, with 8 bases remaining between them. CDR3 sequence: CASSLEGGNYGYTF. CDR3 coding DNA: TGCGCCAGCAGCTTGGAGGGAGGCAACTATGGCTACACCTTC.

This rearrangement joins TRBV18 to TRBJ2-7; 10 nucleotides align to TRBD2. From germline, CDR1 is KGHSH and CDR2 LQKENI. The CDR3 spans 18 residues. With V trimmed by 1 base and J by 7 bases, 16 bases remained unmatched. In DNA form, the CDR3 reads TGTGCCAGCTCACCACGCTCTGGCGGTAGCGGGAGGTCTAGAGAGCAGTACTTC. Encoded protein: CASSPRSGGSGRSREQYF.

The rearrangement joins TRBV10-3 to TRBJ1-1; 11 bases map to TRBD1. The germline gives CDR1 ENHRY, CDR2 SYGVKD. J gave up 1 base and V 1 base, and 5 bases lay outside the gene matches. The CDR3 runs 17 residues. DNA of the CDR3: TGTGCCATCAGTGAGTACAGGACAGGGGGCAAGAACACTGAAGCTTTCTTT. This sequence encodes CAISEYRTGGKNTEAFF.

The DNA of the CDR3 is TGTGCCAGCAGTTTGGGGAAGGGGCGAAATCAGTACTTC. This codes for CASSLGKGRNQYF. J is TRBJ2-4 and V is TRBV27; a weak D match, TRBD1 (5 bases). CDR1 and CDR2 (germline): MNHEY, SMNVEV (reference sequence). The CDR3 contains 13 residues. V lost 3 bases and J 12 bases, leaving 15 bases between the germline ends.

The V call is TRBV7-2, the J call TRBJ1-1; TRBD1 is a possible D gene (5 bases). Germline lookup yields CDR1 SGHTA and CDR2 FQGNSA. The CDR3 consists of 14 residues. Trimming removed 3 bases from V and 0 bases from J, with 8 bases in between. The CDR3 protein is CASSFTGLNTEAFF. The CDR3 region has the DNA TGTGCCAGCAGCTTTACAGGTCTGAACACTGAAGCTTTCTTT.

The chain carries TRBV25-1 and TRBJ2-5; D might be TRBD1 (5 bases). The V end was cut by 5 bases, the J end by 12 bases, with 13 bases between. Germline values: CDR1 MGHDK, CDR2 SYGVNS. The CDR3 length is 11 residues. For the CDR3, the DNA is TGTGCCAGCAGTCAAGACAGAAGTAAGTACTTC. This codes for CASSQDRSKYF.

J is TRBJ2-7 and V is TRBV10-3; no clear D. The CDR3 has 15 amino acids. V was clipped by 6 bases and J by 0 bases, with 15 bases between them. Per the germline V gene, CDR1 is ENHRY and CDR2 is SYGVKD. The CDR3 coding sequence is TGTGCCATCAGCTCACAGATAACAACCTCCTACGAGCAGTACTTC. Translation: CAISSQITTSYEQYF.

As regards this clone: As the CDR3 is not closed by the conserved phenylalanine or tryptophan, this likely results from a read error. This chain joins TRBV28 and TRBJ1-2; D remains unclear. Germline assignment: CDR1 MDHEN and CDR2 SYDVKM. The CDR3 extends over 12 amino acids. Trimming cost V 7 bases and J 5 bases, with 11 bases left between them. CDR3 sequence: CASNPNGYGYTL. In nucleotides, the CDR3 is TGTGCCAGCAACCCGAACGGGTATGGCTACACCCTC.

The chain uses TRBV6-5 and TRBJ2-7; D is unresolved. The CDR3 is 14 residues long. CDR1 MNHEY and CDR2 SVGAGI come from the germline V gene. Trimming removed 2 bases from V and 0 bases from J, with 8 bases in between. CDR3 coding DNA: TGTGCCAGCAGTTACAGCTTTAGCTCCTACGAGCAGTACTTC. This encodes CASSYSFSSYEQYF.

The CDR3, as DNA: TGTGCCAGCAGTTTGACGGCTAGCAATACAGTTGTGCAGTTCTTC. Amino acid sequence: CASSLTASNTVVQFF. This chain uses TRBV28 with TRBJ2-1, with a weak D call TRBD2 (5 bases). The V gene lost 3 bases and the J gene lost 12 bases, with 21 bases spanning the gap. CDR1 and CDR2 from the germline V gene are MDHEN and SYDVKM. The CDR3 runs 15 residues.

As regards this clone: This sample also contains other DNA sequences that code for the same CDR3. The J gene is TRBJ2-7, the V gene TRBV7-2; D gene uncertain. V was shortened by 2 bases and J by 0 bases, with 5 bases between the two germline ends. The CDR3 totals 13 residues. Germline V gene lookup returns CDR1 SGHTA and CDR2 FQGNSA. The CDR3 loop reads CASSLTSSYEQYF. The CDR3 DNA sequence: TGTGCCAGCAGCTTAACCAGCTCCTACGAGCAGTACTTC.

Regarding this clone: At one end the junction does not follow the germline gene, possibly because of a read error. V gene TRBV5-4 combines with J gene TRBJ1-1; D is unclear. CDR1 is SGHNT, CDR2 YYREEE, per germline (reference sequence). The CDR3 is made up of 14 amino acids. The CDR3 nucleotides are TGTGCCAGCAGCTCATTAGCCCTGAATACTGAAGCTTTCTTT. It codes for CASSSLALNTEAFF. Using reference TRBV5-4 and TRBJ1-1 for the parts outside the CDR3, the full variable domain is ETGVTQSPTHLIKTRGQQVTLRCSSQSGHNTVSWYQQALGQGPQFIFQYYREEENGRGNFPPRFSGLQFPNYSSELNVNALELDDSALYLCASSSLALNTEAFFGQGTRLTVV.

The chain joins TRBV4-3 to TRBJ2-1; tentative D call: TRBD2 (6 bases). From germline, CDR1 is LGHNA and CDR2 YSLEER. V was trimmed by 3 bases and J by 0 bases, leaving 12 bases between them. This CDR3 is built from 16 residues. CDR3 in amino acids: CASSQERGSSYNEQFF. CDR3 sequence (DNA): TGCGCCAGCAGCCAGGAACGGGGGAGCTCCTACAATGAGCAGTTCTTC.

This chain joins TRBV18 and TRBJ1-1; no definite D call. The CDR3 runs 13 residues. The V gene's germline CDR1 is KGHSH and CDR2 LQKENI. V was shortened by 6 bases and J by 2 bases, with 10 bases between the two germline ends. CDR3: CASSRLSNTEAFF. DNA for the CDR3: TGTGCCAGCTCCAGACTGAGTAACACTGAAGCTTTCTTT.

The rearrangement links TRBV28 to TRBJ2-1; no firm D call. The CDR3 totals 12 residues. Trimming cost V 2 bases and J 7 bases, with 6 bases left between them. CDR1 and CDR2 from the germline V gene are MDHEN and SYDVKM. In nucleotides, the CDR3 is TGTGCCAGCAGTTTAGTCGGGAATGAGCAGTTCTTC. This translates into CASSLVGNEQFF.

The chain employs TRBV19 and TRBJ1-2; D possibly corresponds to TRBD1 (5 bases). Germline V CDR1 and CDR2: LNHDA, SQIVND (reference sequence). Deletions cut 6 bases from V and 1 base from J, with 18 bases between. CDR3 length equals 16 residues. The CDR3 DNA reads TGTGCCAGTAGCTCCATCGGAGGGGACGGTAACTATGGCTACACCTTC. This codes for CASSSIGGDGNYGYTF.

The chain links TRBV20-1 to TRBJ1-2; D gene ambiguous. The CDR3 is 11 amino acids. Germline loops: CDR1 DFQATT, CDR2 SNEGSKA (reference sequence). V shed 8 bases and J shed 2 bases, with 9 bases lying between them. The CDR3 is CSSRENYGYTF. CDR3 in DNA: TGCAGTTCCCGGGAGAACTATGGCTACACCTTC.

Regarding this clone: Other nucleotide sequences in the sample specify the same CDR3. J is TRBJ1-2 and V is TRBV6-5, with TRBD1 matching 9 bases. Germline trimming cut 6 bases from V and 2 bases from J; bases unmatched to any gene: 7. Germline V lookup: CDR1 MNHEY, CDR2 SVGAGI. The CDR3 extends over 15 amino acids. This chain's CDR3 is CASSPRTGVNYGYTF. The CDR3 bases are TGTGCCAGCAGCCCGAGGACAGGGGTAAACTATGGCTACACCTTC.

The gene calls are TRBV27 and TRBJ1-6, with D possibly TRBD1 on 6 matching bases. The CDR3 totals 15 residues. The germline gives CDR1 MNHEY, CDR2 SMNVEV (reference sequence). Trimming took 3 bases from V and 8 from J, leaving 14 bases between them. The CDR3 region has the DNA TGTGCCAGCAGTTTCTACAGGGTTTGGGATTCACCCCTCCACTTT. As protein: CASSFYRVWDSPLHF.

The rearrangement joins TRBV10-3 to TRBJ2-7; the D gene is possibly TRBD2 (6 bases). Trimming removed 0 bases from V and 4 bases from J, with 16 bases in between. This CDR3 is built from 16 residues. Per germline, CDR1 ENHRY and CDR2 SYGVKD. The CDR3 DNA sequence: TGTGCCATCAGTGAGTCGACGCTCGTCGGGACTTACGAGCAGTACTTC. Its translation is CAISESTLVGTYEQYF.

This sequence joins TRBV6-6 and TRBJ2-7; D possibly corresponds to TRBD1 (6 bases). From germline, CDR1 is MNHNY and CDR2 SVGAGI (reference sequence). CDR3 length: 14 residues. Trimming cost V 0 bases and J 2 bases, with 8 bases left between them. CDR3 nucleotides: TGTGCCAGCAGTTACTCGGGACAAACCTACGAGCAGTACTTC. It is translated as CASSYSGQTYEQYF.

The CDR3 DNA reads as TGTGCCTGGAGCTACAGGGGGCGGAACACTGAAGCTTTCTTT. Protein: CAWSYRGRNTEAFF. This chain connects TRBV30 to TRBJ1-1; TRBD1 matches at 9 bases. The germline V gene encodes CDR1 GTSNPN and CDR2 SVGIG (reference sequence). The CDR3 is 14 residues long. With V trimmed by 3 bases and J by 1 base, 3 bases remained unmatched.

The rearrangement links TRBV5-1 to TRBJ1-3; 7 nucleotides match TRBD1. The CDR3 contains 15 residues. CDR1 and CDR2 (germline): SGHRS, YFSETQ. Losses at the gene ends were 4 bases for V and 2 bases for J; bases not matched to a gene: 6. This CDR3 is CASSQGGATGNTIYF. CDR3 nucleotides: TGCGCCAGCAGCCAAGGGGGCGCGACTGGAAACACCATATATTTT.

The chain combines TRBV5-6 with TRBJ1-2, with TRBD1 matching 9 bases. Losses at the gene ends were 7 bases for V and 3 bases for J; bases not matched to a gene: 7. The CDR3 extends over 14 amino acids. Germline loops: CDR1 SGHDT, CDR2 YYEEEE. CDR3 in amino acids: CASGQDRGYYGYTF. The CDR3 DNA sequence: TGTGCCAGCGGCCAGGACAGGGGATACTATGGCTACACCTTC.

V usage is TRBV9 and J usage is TRBJ2-1; 8 nucleotides align to TRBD2. The ends lost 0 bases at V and 8 bases at J; junction bases unmatched: 4. The germline V gene has CDR1 SGDLS and CDR2 YYNGEE. The CDR3 contains 14 residues. The CDR3: CASSVAGGAHEQFF. As DNA, the CDR3 is TGTGCCAGCAGCGTAGCGGGAGGGGCACATGAGCAGTTCTTC. The entire variable domain, with the rest obtained from reference TRBV9 and TRBJ2-1, is as follows: DSGVTQTPKHLITATGQRVTLRCSPRSGDLSVYWYQQSLDQGLQFLIQYYNGEERAKGNILERFSAQQFPDLHSELNLSSLELGDSALYFCASSVAGGAHEQFFGPGTRLTVL.

The chain has TRBV29-1 and TRBJ2-1; TRBD2 matches 7 bases. V shed 6 bases and J 2 bases; nucleotides not matched to a gene: 10. The CDR3 runs 15 residues. CDR1 is SQVTM, CDR2 ANQGSEA, per germline. For the CDR3, the DNA is TGCAGCGTCCCGAGAGGCGGGAGTACCTACAATGAGCAGTTCTTC. This gives the protein CSVPRGGSTYNEQFF.

The V and J genes are TRBV5-1 and TRBJ2-2, with 14 bases aligning to TRBD2. This CDR3 has 18 residues. Germline lookup yields CDR1 SGHRS and CDR2 YFSETQ. The ends lost 4 bases at V and 6 bases at J; junction bases unmatched: 11. The CDR3: CASSAPDTTSGGAGELFF. For the CDR3, the DNA is TGCGCCAGCAGCGCCCCAGATACGACTAGCGGGGGGGCCGGGGAGCTGTTTTTT.

V and J are TRBV19 and TRBJ1-1, with D uncertain. The CDR3 is 15 residues long. Trimming removed 7 bases at V and 2 bases at J, with 17 bases between. Germline-derived CDR1 and CDR2 are LNHDA and SQIVND (reference sequence). For the CDR3, the DNA is TGTGCCAGTACCCTCTACGGAGCAGAAAACACTGAAGCTTTCTTT. This codes for CASTLYGAENTEAFF. The entire variable domain, with the rest obtained from reference TRBV19 and TRBJ1-1, is as follows: DGGITQSPKYLFRKEGQNVTLSCEQNLNHDAMYWYRQDPGQGLRLIYYSQIVNDFQKGDIAEGYSVSREKKESFPLTVTSAQKNPTAFYLCASTLYGAENTEAFFGQGTRLTVV.